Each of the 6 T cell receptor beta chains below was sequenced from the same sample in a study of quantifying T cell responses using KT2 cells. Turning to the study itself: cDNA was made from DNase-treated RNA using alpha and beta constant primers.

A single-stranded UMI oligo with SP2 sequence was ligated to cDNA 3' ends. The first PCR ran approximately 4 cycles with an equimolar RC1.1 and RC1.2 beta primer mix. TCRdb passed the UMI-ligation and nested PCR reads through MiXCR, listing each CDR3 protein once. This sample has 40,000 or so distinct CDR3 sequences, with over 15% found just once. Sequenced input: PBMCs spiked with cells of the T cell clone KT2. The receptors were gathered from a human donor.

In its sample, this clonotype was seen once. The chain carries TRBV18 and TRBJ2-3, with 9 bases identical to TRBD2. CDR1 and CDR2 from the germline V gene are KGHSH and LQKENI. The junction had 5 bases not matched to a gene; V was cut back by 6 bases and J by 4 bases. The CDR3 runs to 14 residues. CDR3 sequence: CASSISGSPDTQYF. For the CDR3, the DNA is TGTGCCAGCTCTATTAGCGGGAGCCCAGATACGCAGTATTTT.

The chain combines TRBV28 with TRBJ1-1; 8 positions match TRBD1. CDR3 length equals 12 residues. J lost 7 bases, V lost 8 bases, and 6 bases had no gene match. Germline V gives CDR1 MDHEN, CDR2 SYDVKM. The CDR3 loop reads CASGQGAIEAFF. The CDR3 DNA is TGTGCCAGCGGCCAGGGGGCAATTGAAGCTTTCTTT. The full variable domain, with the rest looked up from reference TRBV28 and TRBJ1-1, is DVKVTQSSRYLVKRTGEKVFLECVQDMDHENMFWYRQDPGLGLRLIYFSYDVKMKEKGDIPEGYSVSREKKERFSLILESASTNQTSMYLCASGQGAIEAFFGQGTRLTVV.

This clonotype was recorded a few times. CDR3 nucleotide sequence: TGTGCCAGCAAGCCCTTAGTGGCTAATAATTCACCCCTCCACTTT. This encodes CASKPLVANNSPLHF. V is TRBV27 and J is TRBJ1-6; unclear D gene. CDR1 and CDR2 from the germline V gene are MNHEY and SMNVEV (reference sequence). The CDR3 is made up of 15 amino acids. With 7 bases removed from V and 5 bases from J, the gap between germline ends came to 15 bases.

This CDR3 reads CASSLDGKPYEQYF. Written as DNA, the CDR3 is TGCGCCAGCAGCTTGGATGGGAAACCCTACGAGCAGTACTTC. The chain combines TRBV5-1 with TRBJ2-7, with no clear D. Deletions cut 0 bases from V and 2 bases from J, with 9 bases between. Per germline, CDR1 SGHRS and CDR2 YFSETQ. This CDR3 contains 14 residues.

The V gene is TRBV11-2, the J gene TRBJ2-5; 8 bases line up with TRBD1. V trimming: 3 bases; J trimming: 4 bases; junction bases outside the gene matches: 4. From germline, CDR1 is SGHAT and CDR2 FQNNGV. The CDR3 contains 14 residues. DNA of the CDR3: TGTGCCAGCAGCTTCGGACAGGGCGGAGAGACCCAGTACTTC. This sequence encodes CASSFGQGGETQYF.

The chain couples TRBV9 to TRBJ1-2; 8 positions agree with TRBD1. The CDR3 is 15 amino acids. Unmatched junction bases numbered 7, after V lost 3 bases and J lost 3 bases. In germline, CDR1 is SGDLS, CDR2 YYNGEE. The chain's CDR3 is CASSEGTGADYGYTF. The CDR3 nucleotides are TGTGCCAGCAGCGAGGGGACAGGTGCCGACTATGGCTACACCTTC.